This entry lists 11 T cell receptor beta chains sequenced from one sample in a study of cytomegalovirus exposure and HLA in healthy donors. The primer mix had 60 Vbeta and 13 Jbeta primers. The data were produced by immunoSEQ multiplex PCR, yet TCRdb's version contains in-frame clones alone and is incomplete. The sample holds approximately 120,000 clones, 77% seen once. Material: PBMCs. The receptors here all came from a man aged 35 to 55 in good health and CMV-seropositive.

The rearrangement joins TRBV6-5 to TRBJ2-5; 7 positions match TRBD2. Trimming cost V 8 bases and J 4 bases; bases outside gene matches: 10. This CDR3 has 14 amino acids. Germline CDR1 is MNHEY and CDR2 is SVGAGI. CDR3 in DNA: TGTGCCAGCTCCAAGCGGGGTGTTCGAGAGACCCAGTACTTC. Translation gives CASSKRGVRETQYF.

V usage is TRBV6-1 and J usage is TRBJ2-7; D gene ambiguous. This CDR3 is 15 amino acids long. V lost 6 bases, J lost 5 bases, and 20 bases lay in between. Germline V gene data show CDR1 as MNHNS and CDR2 as SASEGT. The CDR3 DNA reads TGTGCCAGCAGCCCCAGAGGAGTCCAAAGGAACGAGCAGTACTTC. It translates to CASSPRGVQRNEQYF.

The V and J genes are TRBV6-6 and TRBJ1-4; 8 positions match TRBD1. Germline V gene data show CDR1 as MNHNY and CDR2 as SVGAGI (reference sequence). The length of the CDR3 is 15 residues. Trimming at V came to 5 bases and at J to 2 bases, leaving 4 bases not matched to a gene. CDR3 DNA sequence: TGTGCCAGCAGTAACCAGGGGGCGACTAATGAAAAACTGTTTTTT. This gives the protein CASSNQGATNEKLFF.

The rearrangement uses TRBV29-1 and TRBJ2-5, with 11 positions matching TRBD1. Germline loops: CDR1 SQVTM, CDR2 ANQGSEA. V lost 0 bases, J lost 4 bases, and 4 bases stayed unmatched. The CDR3 extends over 15 amino acids. CDR3 loop: CSVEDLGTGGETQYF. CDR3 sequence (DNA): TGCAGCGTTGAAGATCTGGGGACAGGGGGAGAGACCCAGTACTTC.

This clone was picked up a small number of times. V usage is TRBV30 and J usage is TRBJ2-7; D is perhaps TRBD1 (5 bases). The CDR3 is 12 residues long. Per germline, CDR1 GTSNPN and CDR2 SVGIG (reference sequence). This chain's CDR3 is CATSDKSYEQYF. CDR3 coding DNA: TGTGCGACTTCGGACAAGTCCTACGAGCAGTACTTC.

Regarding this clone: Other DNA variants within this sample encode the same CDR3. V is TRBV18 and J is TRBJ1-5; 9 bases are shared with TRBD1. Germline values: CDR1 KGHSH, CDR2 LQKENI. The CDR3 is made up of 14 amino acids. Losses at the gene ends were 3 bases for V and 4 bases for J; bases not matched to a gene: 1. The CDR3 reads CASSPGQGNQPQHF. Written as DNA, the CDR3 is TGTGCCAGCTCACCGGGACAGGGTAATCAGCCCCAGCATTTT.

This rearrangement joins TRBV19 to TRBJ2-3; D may be TRBD1 (6 bases). In germline, CDR1 is LNHDA, CDR2 SQIVND (reference sequence). The V and J ends lost 6 bases and 5 bases respectively, with 12 bases between them. The CDR3 consists of 13 residues. CDR3 nucleotide sequence: TGTGCCAGTAGCTTACAGGGTATAGATACGCAGTATTTT. Translated: CASSLQGIDTQYF. Drawing the rest from reference TRBV19 and TRBJ2-3, the complete variable domain is DGGITQSPKYLFRKEGQNVTLSCEQNLNHDAMYWYRQDPGQGLRLIYYSQIVNDFQKGDIAEGYSVSREKKESFPLTVTSAQKNPTAFYLCASSLQGIDTQYFGPGTRLTVL.

This chain links TRBV19 with TRBJ2-6; D may be TRBD2 (6 bases). V lost 5 bases and J lost 4, with 21 bases in between. Germline V lookup: CDR1 LNHDA, CDR2 SQIVND (reference sequence). This CDR3 has 18 residues. The CDR3 DNA reads TGTGCCAGTAGTGGAGGGAGGAGGTCGCCCTCAGGGGCCAACGTCCTGACTTTC. This sequence encodes CASSGGRRSPSGANVLTF.

As DNA, the CDR3 is TGTGCCAGTAGTACCGGGTTTCGGGTGCCTAGCTCCTACAATGAGCAGTTCTTC. Residues: CASSTGFRVPSSYNEQFF. V is TRBV19 and J is TRBJ2-1; the D is unclear. The V end was cut by 4 bases, the J end by 0 bases, with 19 bases between. The CDR3 runs to 18 residues. CDR1 and CDR2 from the germline V gene are LNHDA and SQIVND (reference sequence).

This sequence joins TRBV28 and TRBJ1-5; TRBD1 matches at 7 bases. This CDR3 is built from 19 residues. The V gene end was trimmed by 5 bases and the J gene end by 0 bases; junction bases not matched to a gene: 16. Germline V gene data show CDR1 as MDHEN and CDR2 as SYDVKM. CDR3 sequence (DNA): TGTGCCAGCAGTCTCTCAGCCGGGACAGTCCTCTATAGCAATCAGCCCCAGCATTTT. Protein: CASSLSAGTVLYSNQPQHF.

The chain is built from TRBV30 and TRBJ1-5; no firm D call. Germline CDR1 GTSNPN, CDR2 SVGIG (reference sequence). Between the trimmed V and J ends, which lost 2 bases and 7 bases, there was a span of 9 bases. This CDR3 is built from 12 residues. Written as DNA, the CDR3 is TGTGCCTGGAGTCGTGGGGAGCAGCCCCAGCATTTT. This gives the protein CAWSRGEQPQHF.